This passage covers 30 T cell receptor beta chains from one sample sequenced in a study of T-cell reconstitution after alpha-beta-depleted transplantation in children. Researchers prepared the TCRbeta library using unique molecular identifiers, the study reports. TCRdb re-analysed the PCR reads in MiXCR, keeping a single row per CDR3 protein. The profile shows over 400,000 distinct CDR3 sequences, approximately 12% of them singletons. Material: PBMCs from the stem cell graft donor, obtained from the stem cell graft. The receptors originated from a human donor who donated a stem cell graft to a child with combined immunodeficiency.

The gene calls are TRBV6-1 and TRBJ2-1; the D gene is possibly TRBD2 (6 bases). This CDR3 has 16 amino acids. Germline CDR1 MNHNS, CDR2 SASEGT. V lost 7 bases to trimming and J lost 6 bases, with 22 bases between them. The CDR3 sequence is CASKIAPGEIGNEQFF. In nucleotides, the CDR3 is TGTGCCAGCAAGATAGCACCGGGAGAAATCGGCAATGAGCAGTTCTTC.

This clonotype was detected only a few times. The genes are TRBV12-3 or TRBV12-4 and TRBJ2-7, with D possibly called TRBD1 or TRBD2 (5 bases each). The V end was cut by 3 bases, the J end by 3 bases, with 15 bases between. This CDR3 has 15 residues. The CDR3 bases are TGTGCCAGCAGTTTCCAAATCTCAGGGAGCTACGAGCAGTACTTC. Its protein product is CASSFQISGSYEQYF.

In its sample, this clonotype was seen a few times. V and J are TRBV29-1 and TRBJ2-2; D is tentatively TRBD1 or TRBD2 (6 bases each). The CDR3 spans 15 residues. The ends were cut back, 5 bases at V and 1 base at J, with 14 bases in the middle. Germline loops: CDR1 SQVTM, CDR2 ANQGSEA. The CDR3 DNA follows: TGCAGCGTTTCCCTGAGGGGGGTGAACACCGGGGAGCTGTTTTTT. It specifies CSVSLRGVNTGELFF.

V is TRBV6-2 or TRBV6-3 and J is TRBJ2-1; D is unclear. Trimming stripped 1 base from V and 8 bases from J, with 3 bases between. The CDR3 runs 11 residues. The V gene's germline CDR1 is MNHEY and CDR2 SVGEGT. The CDR3 region has the DNA TGTGCCAGCAGTTACTTCCATGAGCAGTTCTTC. Its protein product is CASSYFHEQFF.

Many counts were recorded for this clonotype. This chain joins TRBV29-1 and TRBJ2-5, with D perhaps TRBD2 (5 bases). Germline-derived CDR1 and CDR2 are SQVTM and ANQGSEA. The germline V and J ends were trimmed by 7 bases and 4 bases, with 10 bases remaining between them. CDR3 size: 11 residues. CDR3 in amino acids: CSASRGETQYF. Here the CDR3 DNA reads TGCAGCGCCTCACGGGGAGAGACCCAGTACTTC.

There are a few counts of this clonotype. V usage is TRBV12-3 or TRBV12-4 and J usage is TRBJ1-1; 11 positions agree with TRBD1. There are 15 residues in the CDR3. V lost 6 bases and J lost 5; bases outside the gene matches: 8. The CDR3 DNA sequence: TGTGCCAGCAGCACCCCGGGACAGGGGGAGACTGAAGCTTTCTTT. This gives the protein CASSTPGQGETEAFF.

This clonotype was seen repeatedly, ten times or more. V usage is TRBV5-1 and J usage is TRBJ1-1, with D uncertain. Germline V gene lookup returns CDR1 SGHRS and CDR2 YFSETQ. The CDR3 extends over 12 amino acids. V was shortened by 4 bases and J by 5 bases, with 9 bases between the two germline ends. The CDR3 is CASSVGVTEAFF. The CDR3 DNA is TGCGCCAGCAGCGTAGGAGTAACTGAAGCTTTCTTT.

This clonotype was detected only a few times. The chain links TRBV4-3 to TRBJ2-7; 8 bases map to TRBD2. Trimming cost V 0 bases and J 4 bases; bases outside gene matches: 8. The V gene's germline CDR1 is LGHNA and CDR2 YSLEER. The CDR3 contains 16 residues. The CDR3 nucleotides read TGCGCCAGCAGCCAAGAGGTAACTAGCGGAACTTACGAGCAGTACTTC. Amino acid sequence: CASSQEVTSGTYEQYF.

This clonotype has more than one count but fewer than ten. This chain joins TRBV20-1 and TRBJ2-2; 12 bases are a match to TRBD2. Germline CDR1 is DFQATT and CDR2 is SNEGSKA (reference sequence). The CDR3 is 17 residues long. CDR3 coding DNA: TGCGGTACGCGCTCTAGCGGGAGGGCCGCGAACACCGGGGAGCTGTTTTTT. Protein: CGTRSSGRAANTGELFF.

In this sample, this clonotype turned up a few times. The chain uses TRBV20-1 and TRBJ2-3; TRBD1 matches 7 bases. Per the germline V gene, CDR1 is DFQATT and CDR2 is SNEGSKA (reference sequence). The length of the CDR3 is 15 residues. V shed 6 bases and J 4 bases; nucleotides not matched to a gene: 13. The CDR3 is CSAIPGQSDADTQYF. The CDR3, as DNA: TGCAGTGCAATTCCGGGACAGTCCGACGCAGATACGCAGTATTTT.

The chain links TRBV7-2 to TRBJ2-5; TRBD2 agrees at 11 bases. Losses at the gene ends were 0 bases for V and 3 bases for J; bases not matched to a gene: 12. Germline V gene lookup returns CDR1 SGHTA and CDR2 FQGNSA. This CDR3 has 19 residues. The CDR3 region is CASSLAHPRLAGLKETQYF. The CDR3 DNA follows: TGTGCCAGCAGCTTAGCCCACCCGAGACTAGCGGGGCTAAAAGAGACCCAGTACTTC.

The V call is TRBV5-1, the J call TRBJ2-7, with D unresolved. Germline CDR1 is SGHRS and CDR2 is YFSETQ. This CDR3 region has 16 residues. The ends were cut back, 1 base at V and 4 bases at J, with 18 bases in the middle. The CDR3 bases are TGCGCCAGCAGCTTGTCCGTTGCCGACACTCGGTACGAGCAGTACTTC. It specifies CASSLSVADTRYEQYF.

On this clonotype itself: Relative to the germline gene, one junction end is altered; a read error may explain this. The gene calls are TRBV27 and TRBJ2-1, with 10 nucleotides matching TRBD2. The CDR3 extends over 16 amino acids. CDR1 is MNHEY, CDR2 SMNVEV, per germline (reference sequence). CDR3 bases: TGTGCCAGCAGTTTATACGGGACTAGCGTCTACAATGAGGAGTTCTTC. Amino acids: CASSLYGTSVYNEEFF.

This clonotype was found many times. The chain uses TRBV7-8 and TRBJ2-1; possibly TRBD1 for D (6 bases). The V end was cut by 4 bases, the J end by 7 bases, with 11 bases between. From germline, CDR1 is SGHVS and CDR2 FQNEAQ. The CDR3 is 13 amino acids. The CDR3 DNA reads TGTGCCAGCAGCTCCCGACAGGTAAATGAGCAGTTCTTC. Translated: CASSSRQVNEQFF.

This clonotype was counted at least ten times. The gene calls are TRBV9 and TRBJ2-3, with 9 bases fitting TRBD2. CDR3 length: 16 residues. The V and J ends lost 4 bases and 0 bases, in that order; junction bases with no gene match: 6. Per germline, CDR1 SGDLS and CDR2 YYNGEE. CDR3 region: CASSMTSGVSTDTQYF. In DNA form, the CDR3 reads TGTGCCAGCAGCATGACTAGCGGCGTTAGCACAGATACGCAGTATTTT.

This clonotype has at least ten counts. The CDR3 DNA reads as TGTGCCAGCAGCTTAGAGAAGCGCACTGAAGCTTTCTTT. Its protein is CASSLEKRTEAFF. The chain uses TRBV7-9 and TRBJ1-1; D gene uncertain. CDR1 and CDR2 (germline): SEHNR, FQNEAQ (reference sequence). This CDR3 has 13 amino acids. Trimming took 1 base from V and 4 from J, leaving 7 bases between them.

This clonotype has a count of ten or more. The chain carries TRBV5-1 and TRBJ2-5, with a tentative D call TRBD1 (7 bases). The CDR3 extends over 15 amino acids. V lost 1 base and J lost 3, with 13 bases in between. Germline values: CDR1 SGHRS, CDR2 YFSETQ. The CDR3 here is CASSLFTRGEETQYF. CDR3 DNA: TGCGCCAGCAGCTTGTTTACCAGGGGGGAAGAGACCCAGTACTTC.

The chain carries TRBV10-3 and TRBJ2-3; TRBD2 aligns across 10 bases. The CDR3 is 17 amino acids. V dropped 2 bases and J dropped 0; count of bases not matched to a gene: 5. Germline CDR1 reads ENHRY; CDR2 reads SYGVKD. The CDR3 DNA sequence: TGTGCCATCAGTGAGCCTGGACTAGCGGCTAGCACAGATACGCAGTATTTT. Protein sequence: CAISEPGLAASTDTQYF.

This clonotype was seen a few times. The CDR3, as DNA: TGCAGCGTTGAAGCGGGGGCCGGAAGTGGAAAACTGTTTTTT. Encoded protein: CSVEAGAGSGKLFF. J is TRBJ1-4 and V is TRBV29-1; D is perhaps TRBD1 (6 bases). The CDR3 spans 14 residues. Germline values: CDR1 SQVTM, CDR2 ANQGSEA. V was clipped by 1 base and J by 10 bases, with 16 bases between them.

The chain is built from TRBV7-3 and TRBJ2-2, with D perhaps TRBD1 or TRBD2 (6 bases each). The germline CDR1 and CDR2 sequences are SGHTA and FQGTGA. The CDR3 has 14 amino acids. Trimming left V 8 bases short and J 4 bases short, with 14 bases between. As DNA, the CDR3 is TGTGCCAGCGGGGGCGGAGGGGTCACCGGGGAGCTGTTTTTT. This translates into CASGGGGVTGELFF.

This clonotype turned up a few times. This rearrangement joins TRBV7-2 to TRBJ1-2; TRBD1 matches 10 bases. Germline CDR1 SGHTA, CDR2 FQGNSA. The junction had 4 bases not matched to a gene; V was cut back by 5 bases and J by 7 bases. The CDR3 contains 13 residues. The CDR3: CASSARQGAGYTF. CDR3 bases: TGTGCCAGCAGCGCTAGACAGGGGGCTGGCTACACCTTC.

V is TRBV9 and J is TRBJ2-3, with 10 bases lining up with TRBD2. There are 20 residues in the CDR3. CDR1 SGDLS and CDR2 YYNGEE come from the germline V gene. V gave up 3 bases and J gave up 0 bases; unmatched junction bases: 16. The CDR3 reads CASSAPRGLAGVGSTDTQYF. The CDR3 DNA follows: TGTGCCAGCAGCGCCCCAAGGGGGCTAGCGGGAGTAGGGAGCACAGATACGCAGTATTTT.

Comment on this clonotype: Possible read error: a much larger clone is one base away. CDR3 protein: CASRGGAYEQCF. CDR3 coding DNA: TGTGCCAGCAGGGGGGGAGCCTACGAGCAGTGCTTC. The gene calls are TRBV13 and TRBJ2-7; maybe TRBD2 (6 bases). Per germline, CDR1 PRHDT and CDR2 FYEKMQ (reference sequence). The CDR3 totals 12 residues. The full variable domain, rest sourced from reference TRBV13 and TRBJ2-7, is AAGVIQSPRHLIKEKRETATLKCYPIPRHDTVYWYQQGPGQDPQFLISFYEKMQSDKGSIPDRFSAQQFSDYHSELNMSSLELGDSALYFCASRGGAYEQCFGPGTRLTVT.

In this sample, this clonotype turned up many times. V gene TRBV5-1 combines with J gene TRBJ2-5, with D tentatively TRBD1 (5 bases). The V end was cut by 0 bases, the J end by 1 base, with 10 bases between. There are 15 residues in the CDR3. Germline V gives CDR1 SGHRS, CDR2 YFSETQ. The CDR3 DNA reads as TGCGCCAGCAGCTTGGGTATACAGGCCCAAGAGACCCAGTACTTC. Its translation: CASSLGIQAQETQYF.

In this sample, this clonotype turned up many times. The chain is built from TRBV11-3 and TRBJ2-7; D call uncertain. V lost 5 bases and J 4 bases, leaving 12 bases between the germline ends. Per germline, CDR1 SGHNT and CDR2 YENEEA. The CDR3 loop spans 13 amino acids. CDR3 nucleotide sequence: TGTGCCAGCAGCCTCTACCTAAAATACGAGCAGTACTTC. This translates into CASSLYLKYEQYF.

This clonotype has more than one count but fewer than ten. The chain combines TRBV7-9 with TRBJ2-7; 7 nucleotides align to TRBD1. The V segment lost 6 bases and the J segment 0 bases; nucleotides outside the gene matches: 5. This CDR3 is 14 amino acids long. Germline V CDR1 and CDR2: SEHNR, FQNEAQ (reference sequence). In DNA form, the CDR3 reads TGTGCCAGCAGTCCGGGACAGAACTCCTACGAGCAGTACTTC. As protein: CASSPGQNSYEQYF.

This sequence joins TRBV20-1 and TRBJ2-7; D gene uncertain. The length of the CDR3 is 13 residues. Trimming took 0 bases from V and 0 from J, leaving 6 bases between them. The germline gives CDR1 DFQATT, CDR2 SNEGSKA (reference sequence). CDR3 nucleotides: TGCAGTGCTAGAGATAGCTCCTCCTACGAGCAGTACTTC. It encodes CSARDSSSYEQYF.

In this sample, this clonotype turned up a few times. V and J are TRBV20-1 and TRBJ1-2, with D perhaps TRBD1 (6 bases). CDR3 length: 15 amino acids. The germline V and J ends were trimmed by 0 bases and 3 bases, with 14 bases remaining between them. The germline gives CDR1 DFQATT, CDR2 SNEGSKA (reference sequence). The CDR3 DNA reads TGCAGTGCTAGAGATATCAGGGGTTTGGACTATGGCTACACCTTC. Encoded protein: CSARDIRGLDYGYTF.

This chain connects TRBV18 to TRBJ2-7; possibly TRBD1 for D (6 bases). The germline CDR1 and CDR2 sequences are KGHSH and LQKENI. The CDR3 consists of 15 residues. The V and J ends lost 2 bases and 2 bases respectively, with 13 bases between them. The DNA for the CDR3 is TGTGCCAGCTCACCAGTCGCCAGGGGTACCTACGAGCAGTACTTC. This encodes CASSPVARGTYEQYF.

The chain carries TRBV7-2 and TRBJ1-2, with D unclear. The CDR3 covers 14 residues. Germline V lookup: CDR1 SGHTA, CDR2 FQGNSA. V dropped 3 bases and J dropped 5 bases, with 13 bases sitting between them. CDR3 nucleotides: TGTGCCAGCAGCTTGGCGGTTCCTCATTATGGCTACACCTTC. Translating gives CASSLAVPHYGYTF.